The sequence of this T cell receptor (beta chain) was determined in a study of T-cell memory formation after mild COVID-19. General study results and limits: CD4/CD8 balance characterized clones contracting day 15 to 85, and CD4+ skew characterized later expanders.

TCRdb reprocessed the 5' RACE reads via MiXCR and lists one record per CDR3 protein. This sample has around 80,000 distinct CDR3 sequences, with 11% to 15% found just once. There are 14 residues in the CDR3. The germline V gene encodes CDR1 KGHDR and CDR2 SFDVKD. Trimming left V 5 bases short and J 5 bases short, with 15 bases between. This clonotype was recorded only once. The target antigen is unknown. The sample comprised PBMCs or a T cell subset sorted from them (not recorded which). The rearrangement links TRBV24-1 to TRBJ2-7; tentatively, D is TRBD1 or TRBD2 (6 bases each). This receptor was obtained from an adult woman who had mild COVID-19 (a few samples of this study predate the infection). Cell type and time point are not known. CDR3 DNA sequence: TGTGCCACCAGTGTCGGAGGGGGAGTCGACGAGCAGTACTTC. The encoded protein is CATSVGGGVDEQYF.